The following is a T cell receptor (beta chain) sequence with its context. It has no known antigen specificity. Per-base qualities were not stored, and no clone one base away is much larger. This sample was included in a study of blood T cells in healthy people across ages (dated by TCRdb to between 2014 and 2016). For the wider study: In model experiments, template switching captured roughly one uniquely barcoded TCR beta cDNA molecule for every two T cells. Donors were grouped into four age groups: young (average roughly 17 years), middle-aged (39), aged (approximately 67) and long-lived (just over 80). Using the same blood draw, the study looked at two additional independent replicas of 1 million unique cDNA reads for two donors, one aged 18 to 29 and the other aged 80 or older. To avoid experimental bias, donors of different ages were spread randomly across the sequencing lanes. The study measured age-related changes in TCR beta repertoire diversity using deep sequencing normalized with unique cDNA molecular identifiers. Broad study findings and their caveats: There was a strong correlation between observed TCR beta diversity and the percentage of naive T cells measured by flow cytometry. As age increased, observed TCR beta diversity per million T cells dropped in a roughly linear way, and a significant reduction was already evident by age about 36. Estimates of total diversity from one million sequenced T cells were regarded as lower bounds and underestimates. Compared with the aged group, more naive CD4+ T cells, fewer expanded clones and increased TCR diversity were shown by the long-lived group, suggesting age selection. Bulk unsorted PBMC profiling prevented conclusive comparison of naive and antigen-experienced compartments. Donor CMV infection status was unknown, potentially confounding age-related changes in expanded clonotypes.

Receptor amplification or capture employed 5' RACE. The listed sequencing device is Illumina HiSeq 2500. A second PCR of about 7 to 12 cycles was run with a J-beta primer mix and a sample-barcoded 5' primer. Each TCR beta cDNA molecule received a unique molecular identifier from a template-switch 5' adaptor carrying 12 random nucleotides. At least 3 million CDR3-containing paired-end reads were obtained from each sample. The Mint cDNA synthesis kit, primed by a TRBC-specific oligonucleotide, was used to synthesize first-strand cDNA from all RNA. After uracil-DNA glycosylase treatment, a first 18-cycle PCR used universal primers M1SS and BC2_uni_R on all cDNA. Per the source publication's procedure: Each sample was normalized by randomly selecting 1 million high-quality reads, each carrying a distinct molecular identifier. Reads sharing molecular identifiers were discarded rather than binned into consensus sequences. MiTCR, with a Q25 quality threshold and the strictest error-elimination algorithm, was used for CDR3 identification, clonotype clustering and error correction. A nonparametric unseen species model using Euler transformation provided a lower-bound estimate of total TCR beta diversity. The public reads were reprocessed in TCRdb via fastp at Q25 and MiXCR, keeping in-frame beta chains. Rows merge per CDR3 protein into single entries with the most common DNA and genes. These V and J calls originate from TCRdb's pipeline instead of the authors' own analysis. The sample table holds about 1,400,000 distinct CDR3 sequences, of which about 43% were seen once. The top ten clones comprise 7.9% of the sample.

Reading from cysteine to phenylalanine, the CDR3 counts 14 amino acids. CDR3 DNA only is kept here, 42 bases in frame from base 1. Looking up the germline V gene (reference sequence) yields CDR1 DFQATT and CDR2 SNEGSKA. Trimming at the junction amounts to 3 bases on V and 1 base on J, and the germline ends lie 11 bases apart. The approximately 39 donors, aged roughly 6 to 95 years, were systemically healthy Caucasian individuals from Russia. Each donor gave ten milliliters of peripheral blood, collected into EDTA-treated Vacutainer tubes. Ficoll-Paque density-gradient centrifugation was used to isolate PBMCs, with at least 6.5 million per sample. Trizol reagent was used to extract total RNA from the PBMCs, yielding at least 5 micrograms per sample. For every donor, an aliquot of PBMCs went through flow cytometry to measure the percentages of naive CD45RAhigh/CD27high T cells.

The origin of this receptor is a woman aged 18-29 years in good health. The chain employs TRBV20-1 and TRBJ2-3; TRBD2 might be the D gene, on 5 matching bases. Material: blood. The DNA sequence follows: TGCAGTGCTAGTATACTAGTGCGCACAGATACGCAGTATTTT. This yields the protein CSASILVRTDTQYF.